The following is a TCR beta chain sequence with its context. Sequencing was performed with immunoSEQ multiplex PCR; in TCRdb, only in-frame clones are kept and a portion is missing. Of about 140,000 clones in the sample, around three quarters were seen once. From germline, CDR1 is MNHEY and CDR2 SMNVEV (reference sequence). The CDR3 loop spans 14 amino acids. The junction had 2 bases not matched to a gene; V was cut back by 4 bases and J by 3 bases. These data belong to a study of blood T cell repertoires in COVID-19. Study background: Material from acute and convalescent COVID-19 was sourced from the United States, Italy and Spain.

The rearrangement joins TRBV27 to TRBJ2-2; 7 bases match TRBD1. The receptor was derived from a man older than 75 with acute or convalescent COVID-19. Sequencing was carried out using peripheral blood. The CDR3 spells CASSSGQDTGELFF. The CDR3 DNA follows: TGTGCCAGCAGTTCTGGACAGGACACCGGGGAGCTGTTTTTT.